The 23 T cell receptor beta chains reported below all come from one sample, sequenced in a study of graft-versus-host responses after intestinal transplantation. The table came from immunoSEQ multiplex PCR; TCRdb's copy has only in-frame clones and leaves some out. The table has 99,000 or so clones, about 82% seen once. Sample: PBMCs, taken 255 days after intestinal transplant. The receptor set was obtained from a human patient who received an intestinal transplant, so some T cells may come from the graft donor.

This clone showed up just a few times. The V call is TRBV10-3, the J call TRBJ1-1; D may be TRBD1 (5 bases). CDR3 size: 13 residues. CDR1 is ENHRY, CDR2 SYGVKD, per germline. Between the trimmed V and J ends, which lost 6 bases and 5 bases, there was a span of 13 bases. CDR3 loop: CAIRMTVLTEAFF. For the CDR3, the DNA is TGTGCCATCAGGATGACAGTGTTGACTGAAGCTTTCTTT.

The gene calls are TRBV5-1 and TRBJ1-2, with 10 bases identical to TRBD1. The V gene's germline CDR1 is SGHRS and CDR2 YFSETQ. V shed 2 bases, J shed 11 bases, and the junction held 9 bases outside the gene matches. The CDR3 is 14 residues long. The CDR3 spells CASSLGTGATSYTF. CDR3 DNA: TGCGCCAGCAGCTTAGGGACAGGGGCGACCTCTTACACCTTC.

This chain joins TRBV4-2 and TRBJ2-2, with D possibly matching TRBD1 (6 bases). CDR3 length equals 17 residues. Trimming stripped 1 base from V and 0 bases from J, with 12 bases between. Germline V CDR1 and CDR2: LGHNA, YNFKEQ. This CDR3 is CASSQAGKGANTGELFF. The CDR3 DNA sequence: TGTGCCAGCAGCCAAGCCGGTAAGGGGGCGAACACCGGGGAGCTGTTTTTT.

This clone was observed once. This chain joins TRBV28 and TRBJ2-1; TRBD2 matches 7 bases. The CDR3 is 14 residues long. The V and J ends lost 2 bases and 8 bases, in that order; junction bases with no gene match: 6. Looked up from germline, CDR1 is MDHEN and CDR2 is SYDVKM. The DNA of the CDR3 is TGTGCCAGCAGTTTACGGGCGGGAGAGTATGAGCAGTTCTTC. This encodes CASSLRAGEYEQFF.

The chain has TRBV7-6 and TRBJ1-1, with D possibly matching TRBD1 (6 bases). CDR1 is SGHVS and CDR2 is FNYEAQ in the germline V gene. V shed 1 base and J shed 4 bases, with 16 bases lying between them. CDR3 length: 16 residues. CDR3 sequence (DNA): TGTGCCAGCAGCTTAGTGTCTGGGGAGGGGGGCACTGAAGCTTTCTTT. Residues: CASSLVSGEGGTEAFF.

V gene TRBV20-1 combines with J gene TRBJ2-5; D is undetermined. The V end was cut by 5 bases, the J end by 5 bases, with 9 bases between. This CDR3 has 11 amino acids. CDR1 is DFQATT and CDR2 is SNEGSKA in the germline V gene (reference sequence). CDR3 region: CSAPAGETQYF. In nucleotides, the CDR3 is TGCAGTGCTCCAGCCGGGGAGACCCAGTACTTC.

V usage is TRBV10-3 and J usage is TRBJ1-5, with D uncertain. CDR1 is ENHRY and CDR2 is SYGVKD in the germline V gene. The V end lost 6 bases, the J end lost 4 bases, and 10 bases lay between the germline ends. CDR3 length: 13 amino acids. In nucleotides, the CDR3 is TGTGCCATCAGGGACCCTGGTAATCAGCCCCAGCATTTT. It translates to CAIRDPGNQPQHF.

The V and J genes are TRBV2 and TRBJ1-1; D uncertain. The CDR3 contains 12 residues. The ends were cut back, 2 bases at V and 8 bases at J, with 9 bases in the middle. Germline values: CDR1 SNHLY, CDR2 FYNNEI. The DNA for the CDR3 is TGTGCCAGCAGTGAAAGTCAGAACGAAGCTTTCTTT. Translation gives CASSESQNEAFF.

CDR3 sequence (DNA): TGTGCCAGCACGACAGGGGGCAATCAGCCCCAGCATTTT. It specifies CASTTGGNQPQHF. The rearrangement uses TRBV6-1 and TRBJ1-5; 8 bases agree with TRBD1. The CDR3 contains 13 residues. Per the germline V gene, CDR1 is MNHNS and CDR2 is SASEGT. V shed 7 bases, J shed 2 bases, and the junction held 1 base outside the gene matches.

Of note for this clone: Within the sample, other DNA sequences also encode this same CDR3. The J gene is TRBJ2-7, the V gene TRBV2; D ambiguous. Germline assignment: CDR1 SNHLY and CDR2 FYNNEI. Trimming left V 6 bases short and J 4 bases short, with 4 bases between. The CDR3 consists of 10 residues. The CDR3 coding sequence is TGTGCCAGCAGCACTTACGAGCAGTACGTC. It yields the protein CASSTYEQYV.

A few counts support this clone. This rearrangement joins TRBV6-1 to TRBJ2-7; 11 positions match TRBD2. The germline V gene encodes CDR1 MNHNS and CDR2 SASEGT. J was trimmed by 0 bases and V by 3 bases; bases with no gene match: 4. The CDR3 contains 16 residues. This CDR3 reads CASSEGLADSSYEQYF. The CDR3 DNA reads TGTGCCAGCAGTGAGGGACTAGCGGATAGCTCCTACGAGCAGTACTTC.

In its sample, this clone was seen a few times. The chain couples TRBV5-5 to TRBJ1-1, with D hard to call. The germline V gene encodes CDR1 SGHKS and CDR2 YYEKEE (reference sequence). The CDR3 consists of 15 residues. V gave up 4 bases and J gave up 0 bases, with 13 bases separating them. The CDR3 loop is CASSGLTGVNTEAFF. CDR3 DNA: TGTGCCAGCAGCGGGCTAACCGGAGTGAACACTGAAGCTTTCTTT.

This rearrangement joins TRBV7-8 to TRBJ2-7; the D is unclear. The germline gives CDR1 SGHVS, CDR2 FQNEAQ. Trimming took 0 bases from V and 0 from J, leaving 3 bases between them. The CDR3 covers 13 residues. This CDR3 is CASSLAVSYEQYF. For the CDR3, the DNA is TGTGCCAGCAGCTTAGCCGTCTCCTACGAGCAGTACTTC.

This rearrangement joins TRBV19 to TRBJ2-4, with TRBD1 identical over 7 bases. The CDR3 runs 13 residues. J gave up 2 bases and V 9 bases, and 4 bases lay outside the gene matches. Germline assignment: CDR1 LNHDA and CDR2 SQIVND (reference sequence). The CDR3, as DNA: TGTGCCAGCCGACAGGGATCCAAAAACATTCAGTACTTC. Its protein is CASRQGSKNIQYF.

V is TRBV15 and J is TRBJ1-2; D is undetermined. Trimming took off 0 bases at V and 5 bases at J, with 10 bases between the two ends. The germline gives CDR1 LNHNV, CDR2 YYDKDF (reference sequence). This CDR3 comprises 14 residues. The CDR3 region has the DNA TGTGCCACCAGCAGAGATGTGTCAGCGTATGGCTACACCTTC. It translates to CATSRDVSAYGYTF.

V is TRBV4-1 and J is TRBJ2-2; D ambiguous. The length of the CDR3 is 14 residues. V was cut by 0 bases and J by 4 bases, with 6 bases left in between. In germline, CDR1 is MGHRA, CDR2 YSYEKL. In nucleotides, the CDR3 is TGCGCCAGCAGCCAAGAAGAAGTCACCGGGGAGCTGTTTTTT. Translation: CASSQEEVTGELFF.

The chain's CDR3 is CASSEADTQYF. The DNA for the CDR3 is TGTGCCAGCAGTGAGGCAGATACGCAGTATTTT. This chain connects TRBV25-1 to TRBJ2-3; D gene uncertain. The V end lost 3 bases, the J end lost 4 bases, and 2 bases lay between the germline ends. The CDR3 has 11 amino acids. CDR1 MGHDK and CDR2 SYGVNS come from the germline V gene.

The rearrangement links TRBV6-4 to TRBJ2-3; TRBD2 aligns across 9 bases. Germline loops: CDR1 MRHNA, CDR2 SNTAGT. V was pared by 4 bases and J by 2 bases, with 7 bases of the junction left unmatched. CDR3 length equals 16 residues. Written as DNA, the CDR3 is TGTGCCAGCAGTGCTCTAAGCGGGGGGACCACAGATACGCAGTATTTT. Protein sequence: CASSALSGGTTDTQYF.

This chain joins TRBV5-4 and TRBJ2-2; possible D gene TRBD2, 5 bases. CDR3 length: 14 amino acids. Trimming pared 0 bases from V and 4 bases from J, leaving 7 bases between. Germline lookup yields CDR1 SGHNT and CDR2 YYREEE (reference sequence). CDR3 loop: CASSLAEGTGELFF. For the CDR3, the DNA is TGTGCCAGCAGCTTGGCTGAGGGCACCGGGGAGCTGTTTTTT.

J is TRBJ2-5 and V is TRBV2, with 7 bases matching TRBD1. With 5 bases clipped from V and 3 bases from J, the junction kept 3 bases outside the gene matches. Germline lookup yields CDR1 SNHLY and CDR2 FYNNEI. CDR3 length equals 13 residues. CDR3 amino acids: CASSWTGEETQYF. CDR3 sequence (DNA): TGTGCCAGCAGTTGGACAGGCGAAGAGACCCAGTACTTC.

The gene calls are TRBV11-2 and TRBJ2-5, with D tentatively TRBD2 (5 bases). The J call may be faulty, since TRBJ2-7 better matches the DNA end. CDR1 is SGHAT, CDR2 FQNNGV, per germline. This CDR3 has 15 residues. CDR3 in amino acids: CASSLALGRNYEQYF. The CDR3 region has the DNA TGTGCCAGCAGCCTAGCCTTAGGACGGAACTACGAGCAGTACTTC.

In this sample, this clone turned up a few times. The chain is built from TRBV6-4 and TRBJ1-2, with TRBD1 matching over 7 bases. With V trimmed by 7 bases and J by 8 bases, 7 bases remained unmatched. Germline-derived CDR1 and CDR2 are MRHNA and SNTAGT. The CDR3 extends over 12 amino acids. The CDR3: CASTNRGRGYTF. In DNA, the CDR3 is TGTGCCAGCACTAACAGGGGAAGAGGCTACACCTTC.

The chain carries TRBV6-5 and TRBJ1-6; D is unresolved. Looked up from germline, CDR1 is MNHEY and CDR2 is SVGAGI. CDR3 size: 16 residues. V lost 0 bases to trimming and J lost 0 bases, with 6 bases between them. The chain's CDR3 is CASSYSVSSYNSPLHF. In DNA form, the CDR3 reads TGTGCCAGCAGTTACTCAGTGAGCTCCTATAATTCACCCCTCCACTTT.